Here is one TCR beta chain with its context. The ends lost 1 base at V and 7 bases at J; junction bases unmatched: 3. The CDR3 is made up of 15 amino acids. CDR1 is LGHNA, CDR2 YNFKEQ, per germline. This sample is part of a study of cytomegalovirus exposure and HLA in healthy donors. The primer mix had 60 Vbeta and 13 Jbeta primers. The assay was immunoSEQ multiplex PCR, and TCRdb's table has in-frame clones only and misses some. The sample's table shows around 97,000 clones. The gene calls are TRBV4-2 and TRBJ2-1; the match to TRBD2 covers 11 bases. This clonotype was sampled from a man in his forties in good health and CMV-seronegative. Sequencing input: PBMCs. Written as DNA, the CDR3 is TGTGCCAGCAGCCAAGGACTAGCGGGGCTGAATGAGCAGTTCTTC. Encoded protein: CASSQGLAGLNEQFF.